This note documents a single TCR beta chain sequence. The antigen is not known. CDR1 SGHRS and CDR2 YFSETQ come from the germline V gene. The CDR3 sequence is 13 residues long. Trimming cost V 2 bases and J 7 bases, with 12 bases left between them. Assay execution took place at the deep level. Method: immunoSEQ multiplex PCR; TCRdb's copy keeps in-frame clones and lacks some. The sample yields millions of clones, approximately 92% seen once. This specimen comes from a study of shared clonotypes between healthy human individuals. Findings and caveats of the study: The study found lower generation probabilities in non-shared clonotypes than in those shared by all four donors. What limited the represented genetic and exposure-history diversity was the small number of donors.

This sequence originates from a man younger than 30 in good health. The sample consisted of naive CD4+ T cells sorted from blood. Subset reported: CD45RA+ positively selected. The J gene is TRBJ1-2, the V gene TRBV5-1; D is perhaps TRBD1 (5 bases). The CDR3 region has the DNA TGCGCCAGCAGCTTTAGCAGGGCGGCTGGCTACACCTTC. Its translation: CASSFSRAAGYTF.